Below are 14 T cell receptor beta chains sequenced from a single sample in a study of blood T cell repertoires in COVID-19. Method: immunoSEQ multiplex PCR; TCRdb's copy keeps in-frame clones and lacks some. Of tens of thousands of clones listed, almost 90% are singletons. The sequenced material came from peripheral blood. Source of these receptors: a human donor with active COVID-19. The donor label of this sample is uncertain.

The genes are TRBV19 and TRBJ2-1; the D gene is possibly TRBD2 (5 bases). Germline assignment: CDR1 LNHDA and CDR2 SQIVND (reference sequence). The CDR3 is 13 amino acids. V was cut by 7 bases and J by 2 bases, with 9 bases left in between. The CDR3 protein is CASTHGTYNEQFF. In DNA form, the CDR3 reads TGTGCCAGTACCCACGGGACCTACAATGAGCAGTTCTTC.

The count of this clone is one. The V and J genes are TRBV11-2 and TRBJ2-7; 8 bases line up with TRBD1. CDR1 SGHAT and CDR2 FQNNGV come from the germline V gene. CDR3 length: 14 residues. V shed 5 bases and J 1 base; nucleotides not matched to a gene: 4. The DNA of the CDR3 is TGTGCCAGCAGCCGGACAGGGCGATCCTACGAGCAGTACTTC. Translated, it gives CASSRTGRSYEQYF.

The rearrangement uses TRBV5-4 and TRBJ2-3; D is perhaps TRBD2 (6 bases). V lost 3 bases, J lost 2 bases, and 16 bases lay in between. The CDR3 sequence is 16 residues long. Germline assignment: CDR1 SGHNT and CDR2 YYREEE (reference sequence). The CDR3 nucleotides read TGTGCCAGCAGCTCACCGGGGGTGGCTACCACAGATACGCAGTATTTT. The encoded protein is CASSSPGVATTDTQYF.

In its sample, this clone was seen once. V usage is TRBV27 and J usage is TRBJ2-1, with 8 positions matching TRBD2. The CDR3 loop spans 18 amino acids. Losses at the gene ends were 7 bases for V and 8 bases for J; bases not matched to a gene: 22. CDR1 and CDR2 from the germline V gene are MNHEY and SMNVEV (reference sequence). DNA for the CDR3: TGTGCCAGCAAACCCATTCCGGGACTAGGGGCGAATTTGGATGAGCAGTTCTTC. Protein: CASKPIPGLGANLDEQFF.

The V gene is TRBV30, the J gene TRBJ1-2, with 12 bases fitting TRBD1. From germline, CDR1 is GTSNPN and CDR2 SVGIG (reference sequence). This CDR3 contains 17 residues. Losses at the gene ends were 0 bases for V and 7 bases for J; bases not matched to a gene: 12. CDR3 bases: TGTGCCTGGAGTGTATTCGGGACAGGGGGCTTCGTTGGTGGCTACACCTTC. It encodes CAWSVFGTGGFVGGYTF.

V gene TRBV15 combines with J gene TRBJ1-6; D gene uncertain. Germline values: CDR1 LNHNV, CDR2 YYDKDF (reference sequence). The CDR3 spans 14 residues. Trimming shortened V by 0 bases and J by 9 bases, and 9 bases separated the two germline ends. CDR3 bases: TGTGCCACCAGCAGAGATTTCACGGGTTCACCCCTCCACTTT. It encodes CATSRDFTGSPLHF.

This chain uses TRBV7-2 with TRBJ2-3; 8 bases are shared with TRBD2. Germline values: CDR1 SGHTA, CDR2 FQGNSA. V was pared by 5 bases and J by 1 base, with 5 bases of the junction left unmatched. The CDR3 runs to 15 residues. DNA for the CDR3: TGTGCCAGCAGCCGGGGGGGCCCGGGCACAGATACGCAGTATTTT. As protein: CASSRGGPGTDTQYF.

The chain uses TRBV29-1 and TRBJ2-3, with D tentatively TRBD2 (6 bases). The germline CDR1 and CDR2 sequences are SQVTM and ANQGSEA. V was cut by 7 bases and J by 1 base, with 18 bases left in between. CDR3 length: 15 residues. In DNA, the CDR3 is TGCAGCGCCACCCCGGGTGGAGGGGGCACAGATACGCAGTATTTT. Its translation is CSATPGGGGTDTQYF.

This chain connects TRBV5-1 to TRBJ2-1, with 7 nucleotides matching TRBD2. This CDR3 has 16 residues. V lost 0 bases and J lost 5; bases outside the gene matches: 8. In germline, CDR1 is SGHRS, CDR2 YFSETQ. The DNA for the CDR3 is TGCGCCAGCAGCTTGGAGGCTAGCGGCCTGAACAATGAGCAGTTCTTC. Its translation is CASSLEASGLNNEQFF. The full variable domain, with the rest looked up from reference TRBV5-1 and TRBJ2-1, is KAGVTQTPRYLIKTRGQQVTLSCSPISGHRSVSWYQQTPGQGLQFLFEYFSETQRNKGNFPGRFSGRQFSNSRSEMNVSTLELGDSALYLCASSLEASGLNNEQFFGPGTRLTVL.

Here the CDR3 DNA reads TGTGCCAGCAGTTACGGTAGTGGGGGGACGCAGTATTTT. This gives the protein CASSYGSGGTQYF. The rearrangement links TRBV6-2 or TRBV6-3 to TRBJ2-3, with D possibly TRBD2 on 6 matching bases. V was cut by 2 bases and J by 9 bases, with 12 bases left in between. The CDR3 has 13 amino acids. The germline V gene encodes CDR1 MNHEY and CDR2 SVGEGT.

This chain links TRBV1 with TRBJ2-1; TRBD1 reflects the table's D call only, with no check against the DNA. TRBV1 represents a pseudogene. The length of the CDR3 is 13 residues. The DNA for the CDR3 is TGCACCAGCAGCCAACGGACACACAATGAGCAGTTCTTC. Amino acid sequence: CTSSQRTHNEQFF.

The CDR3 loop reads CASSLFQETQYF. DNA of the CDR3: TGTGCCAGCAGCTTATTCCAGGAGACCCAGTACTTC. This chain links TRBV7-2 with TRBJ2-5; no reliable D call. V was clipped by 2 bases and J by 5 bases, with 6 bases between them. The CDR3 is made up of 12 amino acids. Germline V gives CDR1 SGHTA, CDR2 FQGNSA.

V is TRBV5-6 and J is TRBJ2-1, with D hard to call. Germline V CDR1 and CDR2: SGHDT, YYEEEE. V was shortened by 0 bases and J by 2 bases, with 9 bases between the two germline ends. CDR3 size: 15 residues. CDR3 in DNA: TGTGCCAGCAGCTTGGACCAGAATACCTACAATGAGCAGTTCTTC. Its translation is CASSLDQNTYNEQFF.

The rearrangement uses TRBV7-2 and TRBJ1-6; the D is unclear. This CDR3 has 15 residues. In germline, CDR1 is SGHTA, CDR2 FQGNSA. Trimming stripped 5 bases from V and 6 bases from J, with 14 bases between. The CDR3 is CASSTRQASNSPLHF. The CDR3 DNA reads TGTGCCAGCAGCACCCGACAAGCCAGTAATTCACCCCTCCACTTT.